Sequencing of this T cell receptor (beta chain) was carried out in a study of cytomegalovirus exposure and HLA in healthy donors. Whole-study findings and limits: TCR association rates varied by HLA locus in a later analysis, with DRB1 highest and HLA-C lowest. CMV serostatus was the only immune exposure information that was available. Earlier analysis yielded a pattern in which most TCR beta V segments were productive about 87% or about 30% of the time. Versus the approximately 700-donor mean, an Asian-associated ancestry cluster reportedly showed fewer N-insertions in a later analysis.

In regard to this clone: What it binds is not known.

CDR3 length equals 14 residues. CDR1 and CDR2 (germline): SQVTM, ANQGSEA. The germline V and J ends were trimmed by 4 bases and 0 bases, with 12 bases remaining between them. Researchers ran the PCR with 60 Vbeta and 13 Jbeta primers. Sequencing was performed with immunoSEQ multiplex PCR; in TCRdb, only in-frame clones are kept and a portion is missing. The repertoire holds 100,000 or so clones, with roughly 75% as singletons. The V gene is TRBV29-1, the J gene TRBJ1-1; D is undetermined. Sequenced: PBMCs. The receptor's source is a male donor in good health and CMV-seropositive. CDR3 nucleotides: TGCAGCGTTGGATCGTCGGAGCTGAACACTGAAGCTTTCTTT. Protein sequence: CSVGSSELNTEAFF.